The T cell receptor (beta chain) described here comes from a study of OX40 agonist ivuxolimab in advanced cancers. About the study as a whole: The costimulatory receptor OX40 (CD134) was targeted by ivuxolimab, a fully human IgG2 agonistic monoclonal antibody. Intravenous ivuxolimab was administered to patients every 2 weeks at six dose levels: 0.01, 0.1, 0.3, 1.5, 3 and 10 mg/kg. Of the approximately 50 dose-escalation patients, hepatocellular carcinoma was present in about 20, melanoma in roughly 15, renal cell carcinoma in 9 and head and neck cancer in 9. In the dose-escalation cohort, 82.7% of patients were male, and the mean age was approximately 64 years, with a range of 23 to 79. Patients were allowed to have had prior anti-PD-1, anti-PD-L1 or anti-CTLA-4 therapy, and 40% of the dose-escalation patients had been treated with checkpoint inhibitors. Partial responses occurred in three dose-escalation patients, of whom one had hepatocellular carcinoma and two had cutaneous melanoma. The point of sequencing TCRbeta in the periphery was to test whether ivuxolimab changed TCR sequence diversity and drove clonal T-cell expansion. The paper reports the monotherapy dose-escalation portion (N = 52 patients) of the phase I ivuxolimab trial. What the authors observed across the whole study: At doses of 0.1 to 3.0 mg/kg, clonal expansion of both CD4+ and CD8+ blood T cells was observed from baseline to week 6. Low levels of normalized T-cell clonal expansion were also shown by some nonresponding patients. After ivuxolimab, expanded clones were on average more numerous among CD8+ T cells than among CD4+ T cells. Partial responders in the 0.1-3.0 mg/kg groups had among the lowest normalized peripheral clonal expansion, especially among CD8+ T cells. The antigen specificity of the clonally expanded peripheral T cells was not determined.

For this chain, trimming is 5 bases at the V end and 7 bases at the J end, and the number of junction bases without a gene match is 12. The CDR1 and CDR2 encoded by the germline V gene (reference sequence) are LNHDA and SQIVND. The CDR3 measures 16 amino acids from cysteine to phenylalanine. The retained sequence is limited to the CDR3, 48 bases, with the frame set at the first base. For sequencing of the TCRbeta CDR3 region, genomic DNA was extracted from the sorted cells. The immunoSEQ Assay was used to sequence the TCRbeta CDR3 regions. Imported from immuneACCESS, the table was reduced by TCRdb to in-frame sequences with V and J called. These copies leave out some clones; in studies compared against another copy, an unresolved V gene accounts for under half, and the cause of the remainder is not known. Recorded for this sample are about 46,000 clones; 88% of them occurred a single time. The ten biggest clones cover under 0.65% of the sample.

Patients with a history of autoimmune disease or receiving systemic immunosuppression were excluded from the trial. In every dose cohort, peripheral blood was drawn for TCR sequencing at baseline, cycle 4 day 1, and cycle 7 day 1. The samples were drawn from a first-in-human, open-label, multicenter phase I dose-escalation trial of ivuxolimab. Adults with locally advanced or metastatic melanoma, renal cell carcinoma, hepatocellular carcinoma or head and neck squamous cell carcinoma were enrolled in the trial. Before TCR sequencing, CD4+ and CD8+ T cells were separately sorted from peripheral blood. As concerns this clone: Which antigen it targets is not known. Base qualities are not recorded, but no much larger clone differs from it by a single base.

The sequence joins TRBV19 to TRBJ2-1, and 9 junctional nucleotides match TRBD1. The sample consisted of CD4+ or CD8+ T cells sorted from blood, taken in a trial of the OX40 agonist ivuxolimab. The sequence was collected from an adult with an advanced solid tumor such as melanoma, head and neck, liver or kidney cancer. CDR3 sequence: CASSDSGTGKKNEQFF. The nucleotides are TGTGCCAGTAGTGATTCCGGGACAGGGAAGAAAAATGAGCAGTTCTTC.